This T cell receptor (beta chain) comes out of a study of shared clonotypes between healthy human individuals. Study context: Donors consisted of two women and a few men between 18 and 49. Notes on the study in general: Investigators expected sequencing depth to affect clonotype sharing among donors.

Naive CD8 cells, CD45RO-negative and positively selected for CCR7, excluded terminally differentiated effector memory CD45RA+ cells. The donors, healthy adults who were HIV-negative, had experienced no recent acute infections or vaccinations. Per the original methods: From ImmunoSEQ came sequences covering only the junction and carrying no quality scores, so filtering differed. TCRdb's copy holds only in-frame clones and misses some; the assay was immunoSEQ multiplex PCR. That table is the source of V, J and clone size, and D and trimming were worked out from the DNA. Among roughly 600,000 clones listed, 98% were seen once. Germline V gene lookup returns CDR1 LNHNV and CDR2 YYDKDF (reference sequence). The ends were cut back, 5 bases at V and 7 bases at J, with 17 bases in the middle. The CDR3 covers 15 residues. Notes on this clone: Antigen unknown.

This receptor was obtained from a man aged 30 to 39 in good health. The V call is TRBV15, the J call TRBJ2-2, with D maybe TRBD1 (6 bases). The specimen was naive CD8+ T cells sorted from blood. DNA of the CDR3: TGTGCCACCAGCGAAATAAACAGGGAGTTCGGGGAGCTGTTTTTT. Protein: CATSEINREFGELFF.